The present entry profiles one TCR beta chain with its context. These data are taken from a study of chemoradiotherapy in HPV16-positive cancers. Trimming cost V 5 bases and J 8 bases; bases outside gene matches: 2. There are 10 residues in the CDR3. Per the germline V gene, CDR1 is DFQATT and CDR2 is SNEGSKA (reference sequence). TCRdb's table, derived via immunoSEQ multiplex PCR, lists solely in-frame clones and lacks some. The sample has 5,500 or so clones, about 73% seen once. The receptor was derived from a human donor with HPV-associated anogenital cancer. This specimen was collected from a patient who underwent chemoradiotherapy. The gene calls are TRBV20-1 and TRBJ1-1; 7 nucleotides align to TRBD1. The CDR3 sequence is CSAGTVEAFF. The CDR3 coding sequence is TGCAGTGCTGGGACAGTAGAAGCTTTCTTT.